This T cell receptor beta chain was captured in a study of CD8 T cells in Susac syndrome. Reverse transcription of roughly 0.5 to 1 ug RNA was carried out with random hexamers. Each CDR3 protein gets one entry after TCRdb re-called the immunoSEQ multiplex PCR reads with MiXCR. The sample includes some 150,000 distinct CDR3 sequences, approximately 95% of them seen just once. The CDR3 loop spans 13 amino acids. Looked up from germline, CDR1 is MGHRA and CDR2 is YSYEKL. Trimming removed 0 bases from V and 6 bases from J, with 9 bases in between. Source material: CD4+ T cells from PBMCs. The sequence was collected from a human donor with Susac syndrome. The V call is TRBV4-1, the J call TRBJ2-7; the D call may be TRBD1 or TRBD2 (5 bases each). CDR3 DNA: TGCGCCAGCAGCCAAGATTTGGGGGTCGAGCAGTACTTC. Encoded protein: CASSQDLGVEQYF.